The clone carrying this T cell receptor beta chain is a singleton in its sample. The antigen remains undetermined. Enrolled ophthalmopathy patients presented with a Clinical Activity Score of at least 3, a NOSPECS grade of at least 4, and disease duration under 3 months. TCR beta CDR3 regions were amplified from RNA. First-round RT-PCR of the TCR CDR3 relied on the HTBI primer set. In TCRdb, the multiplex PCR reads were re-called with MiXCR into one record per CDR3 protein. Of hundreds of thousands of distinct CDR3 sequences listed, around 24% are singletons. The data are from a study of T cells in Graves' hyperthyroidism and ophthalmopathy. Broader study findings: The model forecast ophthalmopathy, anticipating it by a median approximately 6.2 months before onset. Blood also carried most thyroid clonotypes expanded above 0.001.

The sample consisted of blood. The source is a woman aged 40 to 50 with Graves' ophthalmopathy.

The chain's CDR3 is CSAVDSPYGYTF. CDR3 sequence (DNA): TGCAGTGCAGTTGACAGTCCCTATGGCTACACCTTC. The chain couples TRBV20-1 to TRBJ1-2; tentatively, D is TRBD1 (5 bases). V lost 6 bases and J lost 4, with 12 bases in between. The CDR3 covers 12 residues. The germline V gene has CDR1 DFQATT and CDR2 SNEGSKA (reference sequence).